This is a list of T cell receptor beta chains from one sample in a study of blood T cell repertoires in COVID-19. Profiled with immunoSEQ multiplex PCR; TCRdb holds only in-frame clones, not every one. The sample has 55,000 to 90,000 clones; around 83% are singletons. The sample comprised peripheral blood. These receptors all stem from a man aged 70 or older with active COVID-19. CDR3s include the opening cysteine and the closing phenylalanine or tryptophan. The order of the fields is clone size, J gene, V gene, D gene, CDR3 DNA, CDR3 protein. A D gene is named only where the DNA matches it firmly. Expanded clones get a size class; other rows say once, few or many, or leave the size out.

NA	TRBJ1-2	TRBV19	TRBD1	TGTGCCAGTAGTTTGACAGGGCGCGGCCTAGACTATGGCTACACCTTC	CASSLTGRGLDYGYTF
NA	TRBJ2-1	TRBV11-2	TRBD2	TGTGCCAGCAGCACGGGACTAGCGGGACGGCTCCCATTCTTC	CASSTGLAGRLPFF
NA	TRBJ1-5	TRBV28	NA	TGTGCCAGCAGTTTAGGGAGGGGCGTGGGGGGCAATCAGCCCCAGCATTTT	CASSLGRGVGGNQPQHF
NA	TRBJ2-1	TRBV7-2	TRBD2	TGTGCCAGCAGCTTAGACCCCCCCGGACTAGTGGGGGAGCAGTTCTTC	CASSLDPPGLVGEQFF
NA	TRBJ2-2	TRBV5-4	TRBD2	TGTGCCAGCAGCCCCGGGACTAGCGGGAGTAGGCCCGGGGAGCTGTTTTTT	CASSPGTSGSRPGELFF
few	TRBJ2-7	TRBV5-5	TRBD2	TGTGCCAGCAGCCCCCAACGGGACTACTCCTACGAGCAGTACTTC	CASSPQRDYSYEQYF
NA	TRBJ2-7	TRBV3-1/TRBV3-2	TRBD1	TGTGCCAGCAGCCAAGATTTACCGGGACAGGGGATACACGAGCAGTACTTC	CASSQDLPGQGIHEQYF
NA	TRBJ2-7	TRBV23-1	TRBD2	TGCGCCAGCAGTCCCCCAAGGCCGAAGGCACTAGCGGGACACTACGAGCAGTACTTC	CASSPPRPKALAGHYEQYF
once	TRBJ1-4	TRBV3-1/TRBV3-2	TRBD1	TGTGCCAGCGGAGGGACAGGGTCTGTGGCTAATGAAAAACTGTTTTTT	CASGGTGSVANEKLFF
NA	TRBJ1-2	TRBV30	NA	TGTGCCTGGAGCCCGGGCCTAGGGGACTATGGCTACACCTTC	CAWSPGLGDYGYTF
NA	TRBJ2-7	TRBV19	NA	TGTGCCAGTAGTATTCGAGCAGGTGCCTACGAGCAGTACTTC	CASSIRAGAYEQYF
once	TRBJ2-5	TRBV6-5	TRBD1	TGTGCCAGCAGGACAGGGGTTTCTGTATCGGAGACCCAGTACTTC	CASRTGVSVSETQYF
NA	TRBJ2-7	TRBV13	NA	TGTGCCAGCAGCCCAGCAGGCGCGCCTTTCTCCTACGAGCAGTACTTC	CASSPAGAPFSYEQYF
NA	TRBJ2-5	TRBV19	NA	TGTGCCAGTAGTATAGATGGGTGGGCGGGGACCCAGTACTTC	CASSIDGWAGTQYF
NA	TRBJ1-3	TRBV5-1	NA	TGCGCCAGCAGCTTGGACCGGACAGATTCTGGAAACACCATATATTTT	CASSLDRTDSGNTIYF
NA	TRBJ2-1	TRBV5-4	NA	TGTGCCAGCAGCTTGGTGCAGGGGACCTACAATGAGCAGTTCTTC	CASSLVQGTYNEQFF
NA	TRBJ1-2	TRBV6-5	NA	TGTGCCAGCAGGCCCCAGGGTGGTTTTGGCTACACCTTC	CASRPQGGFGYTF
NA	TRBJ2-6	TRBV27	NA	TGTGCCAGCAGTTGGGGAGCTCAGGAGGGAGAAAGCTCTGGGGCCAACGTCCTGACTTTC	CASSWGAQEGESSGANVLTF
NA	TRBJ2-4	TRBV10-3	TRBD2	TGTGCCATCAGTGAAAGGGGGACTAGCGGGAGCGGAAACATTCAGTACTTC	CAISERGTSGSGNIQYF
NA	TRBJ2-1	TRBV5-5	TRBD2	TGTGCCAGCAGCTTGGGCCCCCGGGGGAGGGCGAGGAATGAGCAGTTCTTC	CASSLGPRGRARNEQFF
once	TRBJ2-5	TRBV4-2	NA	TGTGCCAGCAGCCCGGCCGGGCGGGACCAAGAGACCCAGTACTTC	CASSPAGRDQETQYF
NA	TRBJ2-7	TRBV11-3	NA	TGTGCCAGCAGCTTAGGGACTCTCTACGAGCAGTACTTC	CASSLGTLYEQYF
NA	TRBJ1-1	TRBV6-4	NA	TGTGCCAGCAGTCCGACACCGTACACTGAAGCTTTCTTT	CASSPTPYTEAFF
NA	TRBJ1-1	TRBV6-5	NA	TGTGCCAGCAGTTACGGCAGAAGGAACACTGAAGCTTTCTTT	CASSYGRRNTEAFF
once	TRBJ2-5	TRBV11-2	TRBD2	TGTGCCAGCAGCACGGGGGGAGGGGTGCAAGAGACCCAGTACTTC	CASSTGGGVQETQYF
NA	TRBJ2-5	TRBV6-1	TRBD2	TGTGCCAGCAGTGGCCCACTAGCGGGGCCCCAAGAGACCCAGTACTTC	CASSGPLAGPQETQYF
NA	TRBJ2-7	TRBV20-1	TRBD2	TGCAGGCCCGCTAGCGGATACGAGCAGTACTTC	CRPASGYEQYF
NA	TRBJ2-2	TRBV5-1	TRBD2	TGCGCCAGCAGCACGCAGGCTGGGGGGGGATCCGGGGAGCTGTTTTTT	CASSTQAGGGSGELFF
NA	TRBJ2-5	TRBV5-1	NA	TGCGCCAGCAGCACCACAGGGACCCAAGAGACCCAGTACTTC	CASSTTGTQETQYF
NA	TRBJ2-5	TRBV11-2	NA	TGTGCCAGCAGCTTCAACAGCCAAGAGACCCAGTACTTC	CASSFNSQETQYF
NA	TRBJ1-6	TRBV5-3	TRBD1	TGTGCCAGAAGACAGGGGGGTGACATGCAACGTGTTGGATTTTCACCCCTCCACTTT	CARRQGGDMQRVGFSPLHF
NA	TRBJ2-5	TRBV4-1	TRBD2	TGCGCCAGCAGCCAAGGCCCAGCGGGAGGGCAAGAGACCCAGTACTTC	CASSQGPAGGQETQYF
NA	TRBJ2-7	TRBV19	TRBD2	TGTGCCACCAGGACTAGCGGGAGGGGGCGCGAGCAGTACTTC	CATRTSGRGREQYF
NA	TRBJ2-7	TRBV6-5	NA	TGTGCCAGCAGCCCCCCCAGCGGCTCCCTCTACGAGCAGTACTTC	CASSPPSGSLYEQYF
NA	TRBJ2-7	TRBV19	TRBD2	TGTGCCAGTAGTATCGGGAGGGCGTCTGGCGAGCAGTACTTC	CASSIGRASGEQYF
NA	TRBJ2-1	TRBV5-1	NA	TGCGCCAGCAGCTTGGGGCTGACTCCAAGCTCCTACAATGAGCAGTTCTTC	CASSLGLTPSSYNEQFF
NA	TRBJ2-1	TRBV7-8	TRBD2	TGTGCCAGCACCCCCAGGGACTATCGGAATGAGCAGTTCTTC	CASTPRDYRNEQFF
NA	TRBJ2-2	TRBV3-1/TRBV3-2	NA	TGTGCCAGCAGCAAGGGGCCGGAGACCACCGGGGAGCTGTTTTTT	CASSKGPETTGELFF
NA	TRBJ2-5	TRBV12-3/TRBV12-4	TRBD1	TGTGCCAGCAGTTTGGGACAGGGTTGGACCCAGTACTTC	CASSLGQGWTQYF
NA	TRBJ2-1	TRBV30	NA	TGTGCCTGGACCCAAGGGACTTACTCACCCCTAGGCAATGAGCAGTTCTTC	CAWTQGTYSPLGNEQFF
NA	TRBJ1-1	TRBV18	TRBD1	TGTGCCAGCTCACCCCTACAGGGGGCGGTTGAAGCTTTCTTT	CASSPLQGAVEAFF
NA	TRBJ1-2	TRBV6-4	TRBD1	TGTGCCAGCAGCCCCCGACAGGGTAGGAGCTATGGCTACACCTTC	CASSPRQGRSYGYTF
NA	TRBJ2-1	TRBV5-4	TRBD2	TGCACTAGCGGGAGGGGCAATGAGCAGTTCTTC	CTSGRGNEQFF
NA	TRBJ2-2	TRBV18	NA	TGTGCCAGCTCACCAGGGCCGGCGGGCACCGGGGAGCTGTTTTTT	CASSPGPAGTGELFF
NA	TRBJ1-6	TRBV7-2	TRBD1	TGTGCCAGCAGCCCAGGGACAGGGGGTTCACCCCTCCACTTT	CASSPGTGGSPLHF
NA	TRBJ1-2	TRBV7-2	NA	TGTGCCAGCAGCCCCGGGGAGGGCGGCTACACCTTC	CASSPGEGGYTF
NA	TRBJ2-1	TRBV5-1	NA	TGCGCCAGCAGCTTGGTAACCGGGAAGAACAATGAGCAGTTCTTC	CASSLVTGKNNEQFF
NA	TRBJ1-6	TRBV6-2/TRBV6-3	NA	TGTGCCAGCAGCCCCCGGGGGTCTGGGTCACCCCTCCACTTT	CASSPRGSGSPLHF
NA	TRBJ1-2	TRBV6-5	TRBD1	TGTGCCAGCAGCCCCGGACAGGGGGGTGGCTACACCTTC	CASSPGQGGGYTF
NA	TRBJ2-7	TRBV5-1	TRBD2	TGCGCCAGCAGCCCGGGACTAGCGGGATATAGCTCTTCCGAGCAGTACTTC	CASSPGLAGYSSSEQYF
NA	TRBJ1-1	TRBV6-4	NA	TGTGCCAGCAGTGAAGAGGGGGACACTGAAGCTTTCTTT	CASSEEGDTEAFF
NA	TRBJ2-1	TRBV5-5	NA	TGTGCCAGCAGCGTGACAGGCTCCTACAATGAGCAGTTCTTC	CASSVTGSYNEQFF
NA	TRBJ2-7	TRBV4-2	NA	TGTGCCAGCAGCCAAGACCCGGGGGCCTACGAGCAGTACTTC	CASSQDPGAYEQYF
NA	TRBJ2-4	TRBV10-3	NA	TGTGCCATCAGTGAGTCGTCGGTCCTAGCCAAAAACATTCAGTACTTC	CAISESSVLAKNIQYF